One TCR beta chain is described in this entry. This entry is derived from a study of T cells after yellow fever vaccination. Synthesis of TCR cDNA relied on 5'RACE template switching, which attached a universal primer site and UMIs. TCRdb re-called the 5' RACE reads with MiXCR, one entry per CDR3 protein. There are hundreds of thousands of distinct CDR3 sequences in the sample; 4.1% occur only once, and 20% to 25% lies in the top ten. Trimming cost V 9 bases and J 7 bases; bases outside gene matches: 8. The germline V gene has CDR1 MGHRA and CDR2 YSYEKL. The CDR3 has 14 residues. The receptor was derived from a man younger than 35 who received the YFV17D yellow fever vaccine. The input for sequencing was PBMCs, taken 5 days after the yellow fever booster vaccination. V gene TRBV4-1 combines with J gene TRBJ1-6; 8 positions match TRBD1. CDR3 DNA sequence: TGCGCCAGTTCGACAGGGGAGGAGAATTCACCCCTCCACTTT. As protein: CASSTGEENSPLHF.